Below are 16 T cell receptor beta chains sequenced from a single sample in a study of T cell changes during pregnancy in multiple sclerosis. Generated by immunoSEQ multiplex PCR, the TCRdb table keeps only in-frame clones and is missing some. In the table there are tens of thousands of clones, 88% of which are singletons. The sequencing used CD4+ T cells from peripheral blood mononuclear cells, collected in the first trimester of pregnancy. These receptors were obtained from a female donor with multiple sclerosis, enrolled in a pregnancy study.

The chain uses TRBV28 and TRBJ2-1, with D perhaps matching TRBD2 (7 bases). Germline-derived CDR1 and CDR2 are MDHEN and SYDVKM. The V end lost 2 bases, the J end lost 1 base, and 15 bases lay between the germline ends. This CDR3 has 17 residues. Here the CDR3 reads CASSLLGGRDSYNEQFF. CDR3 DNA: TGTGCCAGCAGTTTACTGGGGGGGCGGGATTCCTACAATGAGCAGTTCTTC.

This chain links TRBV27 with TRBJ2-5; the match to TRBD2 covers 9 bases. V lost 5 bases to trimming and J lost 7 bases; unmatched junction nucleotides: 8. The germline V gene has CDR1 MNHEY and CDR2 SMNVEV (reference sequence). CDR3 length: 14 residues. CDR3 sequence (DNA): TGTGCCAGCAGTAACCAGCGGGGGGCGGTGACCCAGTACTTC. Translation gives CASSNQRGAVTQYF.

The rearrangement joins TRBV7-8 to TRBJ2-3; the D is unclear. CDR3 size: 14 residues. Trimming left V 5 bases short and J 2 bases short, with 11 bases between. From germline, CDR1 is SGHVS and CDR2 FQNEAQ. This CDR3 reads CASSMRLFTDTQYF. As DNA, the CDR3 is TGTGCCAGCAGCATGAGGTTGTTCACAGATACGCAGTATTTT.

The chain joins TRBV19 to TRBJ2-3; perhaps TRBD1 as D (6 bases). The CDR3 is made up of 15 amino acids. Deletions cut 5 bases from V and 0 bases from J, with 12 bases between. CDR1 is LNHDA, CDR2 SQIVND, per germline (reference sequence). The CDR3 nucleotides are TGTGCCAGTAGTCCCGGGACACAAAGCACAGATACGCAGTATTTT. Translation: CASSPGTQSTDTQYF.

The chain has TRBV27 and TRBJ1-4; 9 bases match TRBD1. Germline assignment: CDR1 MNHEY and CDR2 SMNVEV (reference sequence). J was trimmed by 3 bases and V by 0 bases; bases with no gene match: 8. This CDR3 contains 18 residues. CDR3 sequence reads: CASSLSGTGFLANEKLFF. The CDR3 DNA reads TGTGCCAGCAGTTTATCCGGGACAGGGTTTTTGGCTAATGAAAAACTGTTTTTT.

The chain joins TRBV2 to TRBJ1-2, with D unclear. The CDR3 length is 14 residues. Germline CDR1 and CDR2: SNHLY and FYNNEI. V lost 1 base to trimming and J lost 4 bases, with 10 bases between them. The CDR3 DNA reads as TGTGCCAGCAGTGAAGTTGGAGCCTCCTATGGCTACACCTTC. Amino acids: CASSEVGASYGYTF.

This clone was counted once. CDR3 nucleotide sequence: TGTGCCAGCAGTGATAGGGACAGGTATACCTACGAGCAGTACTTC. Translation gives CASSDRDRYTYEQYF. The chain joins TRBV2 to TRBJ2-7, with 8 bases fitting TRBD1. V gave up 3 bases and J gave up 2 bases; unmatched junction bases: 6. Germline V CDR1 and CDR2: SNHLY, FYNNEI. The CDR3 is 15 amino acids.

The rearrangement links TRBV6-1 to TRBJ1-5; no firm D call. This CDR3 has 15 residues. V was clipped by 0 bases and J by 6 bases, with 12 bases between them. CDR1 MNHNS and CDR2 SASEGT come from the germline V gene. DNA for the CDR3: TGTGCCAGCAGTGAAGCATTGAGGGTTAGTCAGCCCCAGCATTTT. This codes for CASSEALRVSQPQHF.

This rearrangement joins TRBV5-6 to TRBJ2-2; maybe TRBD2 (6 bases). The CDR3 totals 17 residues. Germline-derived CDR1 and CDR2 are SGHDT and YYEEEE. Trimming removed 3 bases at V and 0 bases at J, with 15 bases between. Written as DNA, the CDR3 is TGTGCCAGCAGCTGGGGATTCGGCGGGACGAACACCGGGGAGCTGTTTTTT. It is translated as CASSWGFGGTNTGELFF.

V gene TRBV20-1 combines with J gene TRBJ2-1; TRBD2 agrees at 11 bases. The CDR3 loop spans 11 amino acids. Germline trimming cut 6 bases from V and 12 bases from J; bases unmatched to any gene: 4. Germline V gene data show CDR1 as DFQATT and CDR2 as SNEGSKA (reference sequence). This CDR3 reads CSATSGSGQFF. The CDR3 DNA follows: TGCAGTGCCACTAGCGGGAGCGGGCAGTTCTTC.

The sample holds one count of this clone. This chain uses TRBV5-1 with TRBJ2-7; possible D gene TRBD2, 5 bases. The CDR3 consists of 14 residues. V lost 0 bases and J lost 7, with 14 bases in between. Germline assignment: CDR1 SGHRS and CDR2 YFSETQ. The CDR3 sequence: CASSLAKGSGEQYF. The CDR3 DNA reads TGCGCCAGCAGCTTGGCCAAGGGAAGCGGAGAGCAGTACTTC.

J is TRBJ2-1 and V is TRBV6-1; tentatively, D is TRBD2 (5 bases). V lost 5 bases to trimming and J lost 12 bases, with 17 bases between them. This CDR3 region has 13 residues. Germline values: CDR1 MNHNS, CDR2 SASEGT. Here the CDR3 DNA reads TGTGCCAGCAGTATAACCTCGAAGGAGGCGCAGTTCTTC. The encoded protein is CASSITSKEAQFF.

The J gene is TRBJ2-7, the V gene TRBV2; TRBD1 matches at 7 bases. CDR1 is SNHLY and CDR2 is FYNNEI in the germline V gene. With 6 bases clipped from V and 0 bases from J, the junction kept 11 bases outside the gene matches. There are 16 residues in the CDR3. CDR3 in DNA: TGTGCCAGCAGCGGAAGGGGCCGGGACAGCTCCTACGAGCAGTACTTC. It codes for CASSGRGRDSSYEQYF.

V is TRBV30 and J is TRBJ2-5; 8 nucleotides match TRBD2. After removal of 5 bases from V and 5 bases from J, the junction contained 19 bases not matched to a gene. Germline CDR1 and CDR2: GTSNPN and SVGIG (reference sequence). The length of the CDR3 is 17 residues. CDR3 in amino acids: CAWGRPTGGPRAETQYF. CDR3 DNA sequence: TGTGCCTGGGGCAGACCTACGGGGGGGCCTCGGGCGGAGACCCAGTACTTC.

The gene calls are TRBV4-2 and TRBJ2-1, with 10 bases aligning to TRBD2. Germline V gives CDR1 LGHNA, CDR2 YNFKEQ. The V and J ends lost 3 bases and 7 bases, in that order; junction bases with no gene match: 9. CDR3 length equals 16 residues. The CDR3 loop reads CASSHGPAGGENEQFF. CDR3 nucleotide sequence: TGTGCCAGCAGCCACGGGCCAGCGGGGGGGGAGAATGAGCAGTTCTTC.

The chain links TRBV5-6 to TRBJ2-1; D perhaps matches TRBD2 (6 bases). This CDR3 contains 15 residues. From germline, CDR1 is SGHDT and CDR2 YYEEEE. Trimming stripped 2 bases from V and 3 bases from J, with 12 bases between. The CDR3 DNA reads as TGTGCCAGCAGCTTCGAGCGGGTGAACTACAATGAGCAGTTCTTC. It encodes CASSFERVNYNEQFF. The full variable domain, rest sourced from reference TRBV5-6 and TRBJ2-1, is DAGVTQSPTHLIKTRGQQVTLRCSPKSGHDTVSWYQQALGQGPQFIFQYYEEEERQRGNFPDRFSGHQFPNYSSELNVNALLLGDSALYLCASSFERVNYNEQFFGPGTRLTVL.